The next 15 T cell receptor beta chains were all read from a single sample in a study of tumor-infiltrating lymphocytes in primary liver carcinoma. A constant-region primer served to make TCR beta cDNA from around 500 ng total RNA. Three-round nested multiplex PCR performed with slightly modified ARM-PCR produced the TCR beta libraries. It was with TRBV1-TRBV30 forward primers and a C-beta reverse primer that the first two PCR rounds were run, at around 9 cycles each. TCRdb fed the multiplex PCR reads into MiXCR, producing one record per CDR3 protein. The table shows roughly 180,000 distinct CDR3 sequences, with 50% to 75% occurring only once. Unsorted whole blood supplied the blood RNA, and germline DNA was isolated too. Material for sequencing was peripheral blood. The source of these receptors is a middle-aged man with primary liver carcinoma and hepatitis B virus infection.

Concerning this clonotype itself: Mismatch with germline at one junction end may stem from a read error. This sequence joins TRBV11-2 and TRBJ2-7; D is undetermined. This CDR3 comprises 12 residues. Looked up from germline, CDR1 is SGHAT and CDR2 is FQNNGV. The CDR3 bases are TGTGCCGGCAGTGTAGGCCCTGGGGAACAGTACTTC. Its protein is CAGSVGPGEQYF.

This clonotype was seen at least ten times. This chain joins TRBV4-1 and TRBJ1-5; maybe TRBD1 (5 bases). From germline, CDR1 is MGHRA and CDR2 YSYEKL. The length of the CDR3 is 15 residues. V lost 3 bases and J 2 bases, leaving 11 bases between the germline ends. The CDR3 reads CASSQQGGGNQPQHF. The DNA of the CDR3 is TGCGCCAGCAGCCAGCAGGGAGGTGGCAATCAGCCCCAGCATTTT.

This sequence joins TRBV11-2 and TRBJ2-1, with 8 nucleotides matching TRBD1. The CDR3 totals 15 residues. With V trimmed by 5 bases and J by 12 bases, 15 bases remained unmatched. Germline assignment: CDR1 SGHAT and CDR2 FQNNGV. The CDR3 region is CASSPSGTGYDAQFF. The CDR3 DNA is TGTGCCAGCAGCCCTTCTGGGACAGGCTACGATGCGCAGTTCTTC.

This clonotype was picked up many times. The rearrangement links TRBV4-2 to TRBJ2-7; 10 positions match TRBD1. This CDR3 has 15 residues. Germline CDR1 and CDR2: LGHNA and YNFKEQ. The V gene end was trimmed by 3 bases and the J gene end by 2 bases; junction bases not matched to a gene: 4. CDR3 in amino acids: CASSQGQGITYEQYF. The CDR3 bases are TGTGCCAGCAGCCAGGGACAGGGGATAACCTACGAGCAGTACTTC.

For this clonotype: A much larger clone sits a single nucleotide away, making a read error possible. This chain uses TRBV6-6 with TRBJ1-1, with D possibly being TRBD1 (6 bases). V was clipped by 8 bases and J by 0 bases, with 10 bases between them. The CDR3 consists of 13 residues. Germline CDR1 and CDR2: MNHNY and SVGAGI (reference sequence). CDR3 sequence: CASWGHMNTEAFF. The CDR3 region has the DNA TGTGCCAGCTGGGGACACATGAACACTGAAGCTTTCTTT.

This chain connects TRBV10-3 to TRBJ2-7, with D possibly TRBD2 on 6 matching bases. CDR3 length: 13 residues. The V and J ends lost 4 bases and 5 bases respectively, with 12 bases between them. Per germline, CDR1 ENHRY and CDR2 SYGVKD. The CDR3 sequence: CAISGSGVHEQYF. The DNA of the CDR3 is TGTGCCATCAGTGGGTCGGGGGTTCACGAGCAGTACTTC.

CDR3 sequence: CASSPTRGEAFF. The CDR3 nucleotides are TGTGCCAGCAGCCCTACCCGGGGTGAAGCTTTCTTT. The gene calls are TRBV5-8 and TRBJ1-1; D gene uncertain. Germline V gives CDR1 SGHTS, CDR2 YDEGEE. There are 12 residues in the CDR3. V was pared by 4 bases and J by 7 bases, with 11 bases between.

As for this clonotype: At one of its ends the junction is not consistent with the germline gene, which may arise from a read error. V gene TRBV6-5 combines with J gene TRBJ1-1; D is uncertain. Germline lookup yields CDR1 MNHEY and CDR2 SVGAGI. The CDR3 loop spans 13 amino acids. CDR3 DNA: TGTGCCAGCAGTTACACCGGGAACATTGAAGCTTTCTTT. Translating it yields CASSYTGNIEAFF.

The chain joins TRBV12-3 or TRBV12-4 to TRBJ1-1, with D unresolved. V lost 3 bases and J lost 8, with 10 bases in between. This CDR3 is 12 amino acids long. The CDR3, as DNA: TGTGCCAGCAGTTTCAGCCTGGGGGAAGCTTTCTTT. Its translation is CASSFSLGEAFF.

In regard to this clonotype: A much larger clone differs from this one at a single base, so this may be a read error. The rearrangement joins TRBV4-1 to TRBJ2-7; 10 bases align to TRBD2. The CDR3 covers 15 residues. J was trimmed by 6 bases and V by 4 bases; bases with no gene match: 9. CDR1 and CDR2 (germline): MGHRA, YSYEKL. CDR3 nucleotide sequence: TGCGCCAGCAGCCGAGATCAGGCTAGCGGGAGCGAGCAGTACTTC. It specifies CASSRDQASGSEQYF.

This clonotype was found a few times. This chain links TRBV12-3 or TRBV12-4 with TRBJ2-5; D unclear. The CDR3 covers 12 residues. V dropped 5 bases and J dropped 4 bases, with 8 bases sitting between them. The CDR3 DNA sequence: TGTGCCAGCAGTCAGTTCCTAGAGACCCAGTACTTC. This gives the protein CASSQFLETQYF.

As to this clonotype: At one end, the junction sequence differs from germline, possibly due to a read error. This chain joins TRBV10-3 and TRBJ2-3; D is uncertain. CDR1 is ENHRY, CDR2 SYGVKD, per germline. The CDR3 has 13 residues. CDR3 bases: TGTGCCATCAATGACTGGGCTGGAGATATGCAGTATTTT. Translation: CAINDWAGDMQYF.

The chain carries TRBV29-1 and TRBJ1-2; D unresolved. V was pared by 3 bases and J by 9 bases, with 17 bases between. Germline CDR1 reads SQVTM; CDR2 reads ANQGSEA. This CDR3 spans 13 amino acids. CDR3 nucleotide sequence: TGCAGCGTTGACCCGGGCCTCCGGTATTGCTACACCTTC. Its protein product is CSVDPGLRYCYTF.

This clonotype has only a few counts. The V call is TRBV6-5, the J call TRBJ1-6; D possibly corresponds to TRBD1 (6 bases). The CDR3 consists of 17 residues. Germline V CDR1 and CDR2: MNHEY, SVGAGI. V shed 0 bases and J shed 6 bases, with 15 bases lying between them. CDR3 protein: CASSYSRGALRNSPLHF. In nucleotides, the CDR3 is TGTGCCAGCAGTTACTCACGGGGGGCACTCCGTAATTCACCCCTCCACTTT.

This clonotype was counted between two and nine times. The chain recombines TRBV4-1 with TRBJ1-4; 7 bases are shared with TRBD1. V was pared by 1 base and J by 5 bases, with 7 bases of the junction left unmatched. Germline V gene lookup returns CDR1 MGHRA and CDR2 YSYEKL. The CDR3 has 16 residues. CDR3 amino acids: CASSQAWDSFNEKLFF. CDR3 in DNA: TGCGCCAGCAGCCAAGCCTGGGACAGTTTCAATGAAAAACTGTTTTTT.